This record covers a single T cell receptor beta chain. Antigen specificity is unknown. The data originate from a study of naive and memory T cell subsets. Study findings and constraints: Findings for naive and memory subsets could not be checked against ground truth. In naive cells, over 95% of TCR sequences were seen only once.

Sorting gates: effector memory CD45RA-CD27-, EMRA CD45RA+CD27-. Losses at the gene ends were 4 bases for V and 6 bases for J; bases not matched to a gene: 8. The germline V gene has CDR1 MDHEN and CDR2 SYDVKM. This CDR3 is built from 15 residues. An equimolar mix of two oligonucleotides served as the beta constant-region primer for TRBC1 and TRBC2. One entry per CDR3 protein results from TCRdb running MiXCR on the UMI-ligation and nested PCR reads. The sample shows tens of thousands of distinct CDR3 sequences, roughly a tenth of them seen only once. This sequence was found in a human donor in good health. The sample was effector memory CD4+ T cells from blood. Subset meaning: effector memory, CD45RA- CD27-. The chain joins TRBV28 to TRBJ2-1, with 8 bases identical to TRBD1. The CDR3 protein is CASSSTGAGGNEQFF. CDR3 nucleotide sequence: TGTGCCAGCAGTTCGACAGGGGCTGGGGGCAATGAGCAGTTCTTC.